The clone carrying this T cell receptor (beta chain) was seen at least ten times. Its antigen remains unidentified. This entry is derived from a study of HIV-infected patients and healthy controls. Approximately 510 ng RNA was reverse transcribed with alpha and beta constant-region primers. Separate chain-specific third strand synthesis with multiplexing indices produced the alpha and beta libraries. A single primer pair per chain amplified all rearrangements, with per-molecule barcodes. MiXCR, run by TCRdb on the 5' RACE reads, gives a single entry per CDR3 protein. The sample shows around 20,000 distinct CDR3 sequences, approximately 12% of them seen only once. Whole blood was used without fractionation, so all unsorted peripheral T cells were included. Study-wide results and limits: Significant mean usage differences between HIV-infected patients and controls involved eight alpha and eight beta V genes.

The length of the CDR3 is 16 residues. The germline CDR1 and CDR2 sequences are SGHVS and FQNEAQ. The germline V and J ends were trimmed by 3 bases and 3 bases, with 17 bases remaining between them. This sequence was found in an adult in good health. Sample: blood. The J gene is TRBJ2-5, the V gene TRBV7-8; D gene ambiguous. CDR3 amino acids: CASSLPRRLSKETQYF. The DNA for the CDR3 is TGTGCCAGCAGCTTGCCGCGCAGGCTATCAAAAGAGACCCAGTACTTC.